These T cell receptor beta chains were read from a single sample in a study of human T cells and chemical hapten exposure. TCRdb reprocessed the reads with MiXCR, giving one entry per CDR3 protein. There are 120,000 or so distinct CDR3 sequences in the sample; 8% to 9.5% occur only once, and just over 1.4% lies in the top ten. The sequenced sample consisted of whole blood. The receptor set was obtained from a human donor in good health. Some clones in this sample may be carry-over from other donors' samples. Both conserved end residues are part of each CDR3. The D gene is left open where the match is weak. Only some rows state a clone size, as once, few, many or a class for expanded clones.

CASSLYIGGRAGELFF | TGTGCCAGCAGCTTATACATAGGCGGGAGAGCCGGGGAGCTGTTTTTT | TRBD2 | TRBJ2-2 | - | TRBV7-6
CASSTGQGALQPQHF | TGCGCCAGCAGCACCGGACAGGGGGCCTTACAGCCCCAGCATTTT | TRBD1 | TRBJ1-5 | many | TRBV5-1
CASSLVGQDSNQPQHF | TGTGCCAGCAGTTTAGTAGGACAGGACTCCAATCAGCCCCAGCATTTT | TRBD1 | TRBJ1-5 | - | TRBV27
CASSRNRLGYHEQYF | TGTGCCAGCAGCCGGAACCGACTAGGATATCACGAGCAGTACTTC | - | TRBJ2-7 | few | TRBV5-5
CASSLYEGGGGELFF | TGTGCCAGCAGCTTATATGAGGGGGGAGGCGGGGAGCTGTTTTTT | - | TRBJ2-2 | - | TRBV11-2
CASSLGTGGFEQYF | TGCGCCAGCAGCTTGGGGACAGGGGGCTTCGAGCAGTACTTC | TRBD1 | TRBJ2-7 | once | TRBV5-1
CASTAQGGDTQYF | TGTGCCAGCACCGCACAGGGGGGAGATACGCAGTATTTT | TRBD1 | TRBJ2-3 | many | TRBV12-3/TRBV12-4
CSAGTSVYEQYF | TGCAGTGCTGGAACTAGCGTCTACGAGCAGTACTTC | TRBD2 | TRBJ2-7 | few | TRBV20-1
CASRLVDRSYTF | TGTGCCAGTAGGCTCGTCGACAGGAGCTACACCTTC | - | TRBJ1-2 | - | TRBV19
CSASGGALGGNTIYF | TGCAGTGCTAGTGGGGGCGCATTAGGTGGAAACACCATATATTTT | - | TRBJ1-3 | many | TRBV20-1
CASSYLAGGLSKNIQNF | TGTGCCAGCAGCTACTTAGCGGGAGGTCTTTCCAAAAACATTCAGAACTTC | TRBD2 | TRBJ2-4 | - | TRBV11-2
CASSPRDGAYEQYF | TGTGCCAGCAGTCCGAGGGACGGAGCCTACGAGCAGTACTTC | - | TRBJ2-7 | few | TRBV27
CASSLDRGHQDTQYF | TGTGCCAGCTCACTGGACAGGGGGCATCAAGATACGCAGTATTTT | TRBD1 | TRBJ2-3 | many | TRBV18
CASSVALGNTGELFF | TGTGCCAGCAGCGTAGCTCTGGGTAACACCGGGGAGCTGTTTTTT | - | TRBJ2-2 | - | TRBV9
CSARGGTGRGAPLHF | TGCAGTGCTAGAGGGGGGACAGGGCGAGGAGCACCCCTCCACTTT | TRBD1 | TRBJ1-6 | many | TRBV20-1
CASSVLGRRGGGSPLHF | TGTGCCAGCAGTGTACTGGGGCGGCGCGGAGGTGGTTCACCCCTCCACTTT | - | TRBJ1-6 | - | TRBV6-5
CASSPDIQETQYF | TGTGCCAGCTCCCCAGACATACAAGAGACCCAGTACTTC | - | TRBJ2-5 | - | TRBV18
CASSLRVPQNTEAFF | TGTGCCAGCAGCTTGAGGGTGCCGCAGAACACTGAAGCTTTCTTT | - | TRBJ1-1 | - | TRBV5-6
CASSQGGDGSGNTIYF | TGTGCCAGCAGCCAAGGAGGGGACGGCTCTGGAAACACCATATATTTT | - | TRBJ1-3 | few | TRBV14
CASSFRQDDYGYTF | TGTGCCAGCAGCTTTAGACAGGACGATTATGGCTACACCTTC | - | TRBJ1-2 | - | TRBV5-5
CASSPALGGLTEAFF | TGTGCCAGCTCACCCGCCCTTGGGGGCCTTACTGAAGCTTTCTTT | - | TRBJ1-1 | - | TRBV18
CASSLAGSGTDTQYF | TGCGCCAGCAGCTTGGCGGGGTCTGGCACAGATACGCAGTATTTT | - | TRBJ2-3 | many | TRBV5-1
CASSAGQIADEQYF | TGCGCCAGCAGCGCCGGACAGATTGCGGACGAGCAGTACTTC | - | TRBJ2-7 | many | TRBV5-1
CASTGQGRNTIYF | TGTGCCAGCACGGGACAGGGTAGAAACACCATATATTTT | TRBD1 | TRBJ1-3 | few | TRBV12-3/TRBV12-4
CSARLGQGANTGELFF | TGCAGTGCTAGGTTGGGACAGGGCGCGAACACCGGGGAGCTGTTTTTT | TRBD1 | TRBJ2-2 | few | TRBV20-1
CASSLTGGEQYF | TGTGCCAGCAGTTTGACCGGGGGCGAGCAGTACTTC | - | TRBJ2-7 | - | TRBV12-3/TRBV12-4
CAISESRLANTGELFF | TGTGCCATCAGTGAGTCGAGGTTAGCGAACACCGGGGAGCTGTTTTTT | - | TRBJ2-2 | - | TRBV10-3
CASSQANSYEQYF | TGTGCCAGCAGCCAAGCGAACAGCTACGAGCAGTACTTC | - | TRBJ2-7 | - | TRBV3-1
CASSLGGGSPLHF | TGTGCCAGCAGCTTAGGTGGAGGTTCACCCCTCCACTTT | - | TRBJ1-6 | many | TRBV7-9
CSVGGGPGKAFF | TGCAGCGTGGGAGGGGGTCCAGGGAAAGCTTTCTTT | - | TRBJ1-1 | - | TRBV29-1
CASSLLWTGDSYNEQFF | TGCGCCAGCAGCTTGTTATGGACAGGGGACTCCTACAATGAGCAGTTCTTC | TRBD1 | TRBJ2-1 | many | TRBV5-1
CATPGAAYEQYF | TGTGCCACCCCCGGCGCGGCCTACGAGCAGTACTTC | - | TRBJ2-7 | - | TRBV24-1
CATEAGGLNEQFF | TGTGCCACCGAGGCGGGAGGTTTGAATGAGCAGTTCTTC | TRBD2 | TRBJ2-1 | - | TRBV15
CASSLTTGPSNQPQHF | TGTGCCAGCAGCCTTACGACAGGGCCTAGCAATCAGCCCCAGCATTTT | TRBD1 | TRBJ1-5 | many | TRBV4-2
CASSEWTTYEQYF | TGTGCCAGCAGTGAATGGACAACCTACGAGCAGTACTTC | - | TRBJ2-7 | - | TRBV6-1
CASSLGSNSPLHF | TGTGCCAGCAGCCTAGGTTCCAATTCACCCCTCCACTTT | - | TRBJ1-6 | - | TRBV3-1
CASSPQSVNTEAFF | TGTGCCAGCTCACCACAATCAGTGAACACTGAAGCTTTCTTT | - | TRBJ1-1 | - | TRBV18
CASSESGAEYDQYF | TGCGCCAGCAGTGAGTCGGGGGCAGAATACGATCAGTACTTC | - | TRBJ2-7 | - | TRBV10-2
CASRNQWYTEAFF | TGTGCCAGCAGAAATCAGTGGTACACTGAAGCTTTCTTT | - | TRBJ1-1 | few | TRBV3-1
CASSPPSALPNEQYF | TGTGCCAGCAGCCCCCCCAGTGCACTTCCCAACGAGCAGTACTTC | - | TRBJ2-7 | few | TRBV5-4
CASSRGLNTEAFF | TGTGCCAGCAGCAGGGGGTTGAACACTGAAGCTTTCTTT | - | TRBJ1-1 | many | TRBV21-1
CASKPLQGGIGQPQHF | TGTGCCAGCAAGCCGCTTCAGGGTGGTATAGGTCAGCCCCAGCATTTT | - | TRBJ1-5 | - | TRBV6-5
CASSTGTGAFF | TGTGCCAGCAGCACCGGGACAGGAGCTTTCTTT | TRBD1 | TRBJ1-1 | many | TRBV6-2/TRBV6-3
CSARDRRVSTDTQYF | TGCAGTGCTAGAGATCGACGGGTTAGCACAGATACGCAGTATTTT | - | TRBJ2-3 | many | TRBV20-1
CASSPGGQGALETQYF | TGTGCCAGCAGCCCGGGCGGACAGGGGGCTTTGGAGACCCAGTACTTC | TRBD1 | TRBJ2-5 | few | TRBV7-9
CASSYLGQSTNEKLFF | TGTGCCAGCAGTTACCTCGGACAGTCAACTAATGAAAAACTGTTTTTT | - | TRBJ1-4 | - | TRBV6-6
CSARDHGQGYEQFF | TGCAGTGCTAGAGACCATGGACAGGGTTATGAGCAGTTCTTC | TRBD1 | TRBJ2-1 | many | TRBV20-1
CASSHTGDNTGELFF | TGTGCCAGCAGCCATACAGGGGATAACACCGGGGAGCTGTTTTTT | TRBD1 | TRBJ2-2 | few | TRBV7-9
CASSYVAGAGDEQYF | TGTGCCAGCAGTTACGTCGCAGGGGCAGGGGACGAGCAGTACTTC | - | TRBJ2-7 | - | TRBV6-6
CASSLAGTSGPRRQFF | TGTGCCAGCAGTTTGGCCGGGACTAGCGGGCCCCGGCGCCAGTTCTTC | TRBD2 | TRBJ2-1 | few | TRBV28
CASSARQGANQPQHF | TGTGCCAGTAGTGCCCGACAGGGGGCCAATCAGCCCCAGCATTTT | TRBD1 | TRBJ1-5 | few | TRBV19
CSVRGGLAGGGQFF | TGCAGCGTCCGCGGCGGACTAGCGGGGGGGGGGCAGTTCTTC | TRBD2 | TRBJ2-1 | few | TRBV29-1
CAISEGQGPPDTQYF | TGTGCCATCAGTGAGGGACAGGGGCCACCAGATACGCAGTATTTT | TRBD1 | TRBJ2-3 | few | TRBV10-3